This TCR beta chain was sequenced during a study of T-cell reconstitution after alpha-beta-depleted transplantation in children. Unique molecular identifiers were built into the TCRbeta library. TCRdb re-analysed the PCR reads in MiXCR, keeping a single row per CDR3 protein. The table has 250,000 to 300,000 distinct CDR3 sequences, more than 8% seen once. Trimming took 0 bases from V and 5 from J, leaving 10 bases between them. The CDR3 contains 14 residues. CDR1 LNHNV and CDR2 YYDKDF come from the germline V gene (reference sequence). This sequence joins TRBV15 and TRBJ1-1; TRBD1 might be the D (5 bases). The receptor was derived from a human donor who donated a stem cell graft to a child with SCID. The source was PBMCs from the stem cell graft donor, collected from the stem cell graft. CDR3 residues: CATSREGGGTEAFF. CDR3 in DNA: TGTGCCACCAGCAGAGAGGGGGGTGGTACTGAAGCTTTCTTT.